This TCR beta chain came from a study of beta chain features in type 1 diabetes. Study observations and caveats: An over-representation of cells with high TCR expression could result from cDNA sequencing. More deletions and fewer insertions at VDJ junctions were found in patients with type 1 diabetes. In all four CD4+ subsets, TCRB CDR3 length was significantly, moderately reduced in type 1 diabetes.

Sampling consisted of one heparinised blood draw per donor, averaging roughly 0.12 L. This clone was detected a few times. No antigen is known for it. Being one base from a much bigger clone, this may be a read error. The same CDR3 is also encoded by other DNA sequences in this sample. As every portion of the isolated RNA was reverse transcribed, the sequencing read expressed TCRB transcripts. Average reads for naive, central memory and regulatory T cell samples were 3.5 million to 4.5 million. Some clones are missing from TCRdb's copy, which holds only in-frame ones; the method was immunoSEQ multiplex PCR. The repertoire holds about 640,000 clones, with over 10% as singletons. This CDR3 region has 11 residues. Trimming shortened V by 4 bases and J by 2 bases, and 2 bases separated the two germline ends. Germline assignment: CDR1 SGHTA and CDR2 FQGTGA.

Sequencing was performed on naive CD4+ T cells from blood. The J gene is TRBJ2-5, the V gene TRBV7-3, with D uncertain. The source is a man younger than 45 with type 1 diabetes. The DNA of the CDR3 is TGTGCCAGCAGCTCACAAGAGACCCAGTACTTC. Translation: CASSSQETQYF.